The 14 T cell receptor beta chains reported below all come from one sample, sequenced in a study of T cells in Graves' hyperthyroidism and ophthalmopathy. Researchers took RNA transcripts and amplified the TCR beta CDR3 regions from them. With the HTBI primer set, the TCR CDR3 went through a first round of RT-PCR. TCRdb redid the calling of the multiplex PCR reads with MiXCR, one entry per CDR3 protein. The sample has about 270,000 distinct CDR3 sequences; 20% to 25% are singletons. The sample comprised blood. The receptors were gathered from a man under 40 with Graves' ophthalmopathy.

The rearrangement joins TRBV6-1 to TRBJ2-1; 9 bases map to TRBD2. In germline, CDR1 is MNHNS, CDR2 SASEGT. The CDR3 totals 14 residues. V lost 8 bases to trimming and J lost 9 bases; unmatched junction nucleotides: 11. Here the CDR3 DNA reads TGTGCCAGCGCGGCGGGAGGGCATCAAGGTGAGCAGTTCTTC. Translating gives CASAAGGHQGEQFF.

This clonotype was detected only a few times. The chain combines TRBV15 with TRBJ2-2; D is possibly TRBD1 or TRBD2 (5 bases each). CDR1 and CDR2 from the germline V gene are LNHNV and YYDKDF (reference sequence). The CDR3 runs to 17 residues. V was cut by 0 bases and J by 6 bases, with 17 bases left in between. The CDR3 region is CATSRDMGVIRAGELFF. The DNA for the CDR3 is TGTGCCACCAGCAGAGATATGGGGGTGATACGCGCCGGGGAGCTGTTTTTT.

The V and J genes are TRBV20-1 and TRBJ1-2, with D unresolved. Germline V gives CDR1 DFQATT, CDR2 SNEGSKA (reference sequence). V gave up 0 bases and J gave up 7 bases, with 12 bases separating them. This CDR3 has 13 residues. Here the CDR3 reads CSARDTRSSGYTF. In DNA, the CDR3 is TGCAGTGCTAGAGATACAAGGAGCTCTGGCTACACCTTC.

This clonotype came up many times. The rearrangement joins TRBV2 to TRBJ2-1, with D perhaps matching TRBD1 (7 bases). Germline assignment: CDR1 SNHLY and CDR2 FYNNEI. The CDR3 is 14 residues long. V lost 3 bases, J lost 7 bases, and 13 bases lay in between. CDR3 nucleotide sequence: TGTGCCAGCAGTGAGGCCGCAGGGGGGAATGAGCAGTTCTTC. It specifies CASSEAAGGNEQFF.

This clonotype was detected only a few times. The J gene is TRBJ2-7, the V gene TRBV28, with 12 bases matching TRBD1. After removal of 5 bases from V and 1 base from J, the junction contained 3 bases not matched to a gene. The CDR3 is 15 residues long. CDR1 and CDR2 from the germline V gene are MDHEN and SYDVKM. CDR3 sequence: CASSGTGGQSYEQYF. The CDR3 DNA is TGTGCCAGCAGTGGGACAGGGGGCCAGTCCTACGAGCAGTACTTC. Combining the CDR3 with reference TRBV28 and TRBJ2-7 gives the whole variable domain DVKVTQSSRYLVKRTGEKVFLECVQDMDHENMFWYRQDPGLGLRLIYFSYDVKMKEKGDIPEGYSVSREKKERFSLILESASTNQTSMYLCASSGTGGQSYEQYFGPGTRLTVT.

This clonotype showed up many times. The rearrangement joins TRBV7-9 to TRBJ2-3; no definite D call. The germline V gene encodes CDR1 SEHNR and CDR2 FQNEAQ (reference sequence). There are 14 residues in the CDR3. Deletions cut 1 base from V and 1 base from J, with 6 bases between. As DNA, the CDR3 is TGTGCCAGCAGCTTAGATGAAGGCACAGATACGCAGTATTTT. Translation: CASSLDEGTDTQYF.

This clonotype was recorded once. This CDR3 is CASSGSRGRPNYGYTF. As DNA, the CDR3 is TGTGCCAGTAGTGGCAGCCGGGGCCGACCTAACTATGGCTACACCTTC. This chain links TRBV19 with TRBJ1-2; tentatively, D is TRBD1 (5 bases). This CDR3 region has 16 residues. The germline CDR1 and CDR2 sequences are LNHDA and SQIVND (reference sequence). V gave up 5 bases and J gave up 0 bases, with 16 bases separating them. The variable domain in full, completed from reference TRBV19 and TRBJ1-2, reads DGGITQSPKYLFRKEGQNVTLSCEQNLNHDAMYWYRQDPGQGLRLIYYSQIVNDFQKGDIAEGYSVSREKKESFPLTVTSAQKNPTAFYLCASSGSRGRPNYGYTFGSGTRLTVV.

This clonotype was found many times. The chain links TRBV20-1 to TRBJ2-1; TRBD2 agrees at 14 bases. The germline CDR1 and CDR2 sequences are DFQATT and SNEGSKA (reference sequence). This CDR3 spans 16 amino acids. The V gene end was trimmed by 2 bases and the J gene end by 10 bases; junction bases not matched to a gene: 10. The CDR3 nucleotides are TGCAGTGCTAGACCCTCGGGACTAGCGGGAGTATGGGAGCAGTTCTTC. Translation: CSARPSGLAGVWEQFF.

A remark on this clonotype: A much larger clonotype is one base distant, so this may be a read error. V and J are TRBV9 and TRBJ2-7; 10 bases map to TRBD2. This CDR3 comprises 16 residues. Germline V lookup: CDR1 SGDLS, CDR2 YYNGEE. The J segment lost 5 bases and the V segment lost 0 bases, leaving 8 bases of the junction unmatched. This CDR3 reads CASSVGLAGAGDEQYF. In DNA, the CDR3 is TGTGCCAGCAGCGTAGGGCTAGCGGGAGCCGGGGACGAGCAGTACTTC. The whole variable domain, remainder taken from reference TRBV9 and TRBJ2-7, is DSGVTQTPKHLITATGQRVTLRCSPRSGDLSVYWYQQSLDQGLQFLIQYYNGEERAKGNILERFSAQQFPDLHSELNLSSLELGDSALYFCASSVGLAGAGDEQYFGPGTRLTVT.

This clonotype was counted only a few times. The DNA of the CDR3 is TGTGCCAGCAGTCGAGGTCTAGCCCATGAGCAGTTCTTC. Translated: CASSRGLAHEQFF. The rearrangement joins TRBV12-3 or TRBV12-4 to TRBJ2-1; perhaps TRBD2 as D (5 bases). The CDR3 is made up of 13 amino acids. Trimming cost V 5 bases and J 8 bases, with 13 bases left between them.

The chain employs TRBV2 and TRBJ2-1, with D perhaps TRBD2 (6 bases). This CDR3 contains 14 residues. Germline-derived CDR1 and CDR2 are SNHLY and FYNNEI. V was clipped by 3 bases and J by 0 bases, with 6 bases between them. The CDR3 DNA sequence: TGTGCCAGCAGTGACGGGAGCTCCTACAATGAGCAGTTCTTC. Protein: CASSDGSSYNEQFF.

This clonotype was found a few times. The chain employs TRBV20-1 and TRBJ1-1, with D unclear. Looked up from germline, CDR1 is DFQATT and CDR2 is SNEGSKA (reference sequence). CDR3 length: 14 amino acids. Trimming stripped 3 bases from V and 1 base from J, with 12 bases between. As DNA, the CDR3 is TGCAGTGCTAGCCCCTCGGGCGGGAACACTGAAGCTTTCTTT. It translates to CSASPSGGNTEAFF.

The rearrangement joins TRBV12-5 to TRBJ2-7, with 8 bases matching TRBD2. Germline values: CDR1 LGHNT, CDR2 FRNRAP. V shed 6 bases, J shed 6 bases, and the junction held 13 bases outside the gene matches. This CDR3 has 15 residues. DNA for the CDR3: TGTGCTAGTGGCCCGGGGGGGGGGGGCCTTACCGAGCAGTACTTC. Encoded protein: CASGPGGGGLTEQYF.

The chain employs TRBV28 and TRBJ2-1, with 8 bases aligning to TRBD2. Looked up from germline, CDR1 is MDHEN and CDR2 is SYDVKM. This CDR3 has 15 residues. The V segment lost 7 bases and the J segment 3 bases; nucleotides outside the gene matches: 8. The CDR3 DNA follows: TGTGCCAGCACCCACAGGCTAGCGGGCTACAATGAGCAGTTCTTC. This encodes CASTHRLAGYNEQFF.